This is a list of T cell receptor beta chains from one sample in a study of identical twins. Using its own MiXCR run on the 5' RACE reads, TCRdb lists one record per CDR3 protein. The sample has roughly 700,000 distinct CDR3 sequences; around 8.3% are singletons. These data were likewise used in another study, on yellow fever vaccine responses in identical twins.

Input material: PBMCs. Source of these receptors: a woman younger than 35 in good health. Both conserved end residues are part of each CDR3. D genes are given only for firm matches. Clone size appears in some rows only: once, few, many, or a class for an expanded clone.

d_call,clone_size,v_call,j_call,cdr3_nt,cdr3_aa
TRBD2,few,TRBV4-3,TRBJ2-3,TGCGCCAGCAGCCTCCGGACTAGCGGGTTACCCCCCACAGATACGCAGTATTTT,CASSLRTSGLPPTDTQYF
TRBD2,few,TRBV6-2/TRBV6-3,TRBJ2-3,TGTGCCAGCAGTCGGGACTATGGAACAGATACGCAGTATTTT,CASSRDYGTDTQYF
NA,few,TRBV5-1,TRBJ1-1,TGCGCCAGCAGCAAACAAGGGTGGACTGAAGCTTTCTTT,CASSKQGWTEAFF
TRBD2,NA,TRBV28,TRBJ2-7,TGTGCCAGCAGTTCGTCGACGGGACTAGGGCCAGACGAGCAGTACTTC,CASSSSTGLGPDEQYF
NA,NA,TRBV15,TRBJ2-3,TGTGCCACCAGCAGAGTCCATGATACAGATGCGCAGTATTTT,CATSRVHDTDAQYF
TRBD1,few,TRBV10-3,TRBJ2-7,TGTGCCATCAGTAAGACAGGGGACTACGAGCAGTACTTC,CAISKTGDYEQYF
TRBD1,NA,TRBV6-1,TRBJ2-3,TGTGCCAGCAGTGGGGACAGGGGGCTGGCAGATACGCAGTATTTT,CASSGDRGLADTQYF
NA,NA,TRBV4-2,TRBJ2-1,TGTGCCAGCAGCCAAGAAGATGACCACCGGGACCATCAGTTCTTC,CASSQEDDHRDHQFF
TRBD1,few,TRBV7-9,TRBJ1-1,TGTGCCAGCAGCTTCATTCCCGGGACAGGGAATGGGGCTTTCTTT,CASSFIPGTGNGAFF
NA,few,TRBV6-5,TRBJ2-2,TGTGCCAGCAGTTATTGGGCAGGAGCGAACACCGGGGAGCTGTTTTTT,CASSYWAGANTGELFF
TRBD1,NA,TRBV7-9,TRBJ2-3,TGTGCCAGCAGCTCCCACCGGGACAGGGAGACAGATACGCAGTATTTT,CASSSHRDRETDTQYF
TRBD1,many,TRBV5-1,TRBJ2-1,TGCGCCAGCAGCCAGACCGGGACAGGGGAAGGCAATGAGCAGTTCTTC,CASSQTGTGEGNEQFF
NA,NA,TRBV6-6,TRBJ2-2,TGTGCCAGCAGGGATCCATCCGGGGAGCTGTTTTTT,CASRDPSGELFF
NA,few,TRBV28,TRBJ2-7,TGTGCCAGCAGGATGCCGGGTTATCCCTACGAGCAGTACTTC,CASRMPGYPYEQYF
NA,NA,TRBV12-3/TRBV12-4,TRBJ2-5,TGTGCCAGCAGCGTTACCCAAAAGACCCAGTACTTC,CASSVTQKTQYF
TRBD1,few,TRBV7-9,TRBJ1-1,TGTGCCAGCAGCAAAATAGGGGGGACAGGGGATTGGGCTTTCTTT,CASSKIGGTGDWAFF
TRBD1,few,TRBV6-1,TRBJ2-7,TGTGCCAGCAGTGACAGGGGGATACCCTACGAGCAGTACTTC,CASSDRGIPYEQYF
NA,NA,TRBV20-1,TRBJ2-5,TGCAGTGCCACGACCGGGGGACTGAAGGAAGAGACCCAGTACTTC,CSATTGGLKEETQYF